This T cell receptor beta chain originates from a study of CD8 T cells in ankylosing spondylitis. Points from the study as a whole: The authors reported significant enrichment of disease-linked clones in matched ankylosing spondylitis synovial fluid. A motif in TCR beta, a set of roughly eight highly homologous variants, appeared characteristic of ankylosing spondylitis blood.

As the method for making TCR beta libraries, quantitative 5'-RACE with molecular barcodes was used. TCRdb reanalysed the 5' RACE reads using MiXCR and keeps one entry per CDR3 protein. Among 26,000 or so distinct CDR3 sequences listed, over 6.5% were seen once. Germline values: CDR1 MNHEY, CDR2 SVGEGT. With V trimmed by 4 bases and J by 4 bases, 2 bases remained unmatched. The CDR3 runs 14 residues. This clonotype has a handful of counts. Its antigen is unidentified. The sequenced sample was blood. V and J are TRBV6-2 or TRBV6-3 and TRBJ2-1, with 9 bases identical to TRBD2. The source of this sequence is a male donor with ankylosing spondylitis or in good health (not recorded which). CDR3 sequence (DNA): TGTGCCAGCAGTTGGACTAGCGCTTACAATGAGCAGTTCTTC. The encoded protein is CASSWTSAYNEQFF.